This T cell receptor beta chain was obtained from a study of cytomegalovirus exposure and HLA in healthy donors listed by TCRdb under 2017. Regarding the research as a whole: An earlier analysis of approximately 590 of the donors reported approximately 270 Gb of sequence data and approximately 110 million unique TCR beta sequences from about 179 million T cells. A later genetic analysis used genome-wide SNP genotypes for about 60% of the roughly 700 donors, treating that subset as a discovery cohort. To predict cytomegalovirus infection status, the study brought together high-throughput TCR immunosequencing, statistical association of individual TCRs with disease status, and machine learning. Among around 400 genotyped donors of the cohort, an average of roughly 230,000 unique TCR beta nucleotide sequences was sequenced per donor, of which 15% to 20% were non-productive. HLA typing covered class I and class II loci at four-digit resolution. An earlier analysis of 500 to 750 of the donors applied high-throughput TCR beta sequencing to assess whether each TCR beta V gene segment acted as functional or pseudogenic. The later analysis used no new phenotypic data to find candidate immune exposures, relying instead on TCR beta sequences and their occurrence across donors. The T cell repertoires of under 750 subjects were profiled by immunosequencing and related to cytomegalovirus serostatus. Donor age, sex, ethnicity and CMV serostatus were compiled together with the repertoire data. Roughly 310 gigabases of sequencing data and roughly 90 million unique TCR sequences were included in an early release covering roughly 700 HLA-typed donors. Every discovery cohort repertoire had been produced on one sequencing platform. Besides the first cohort of under 700 subjects, a separate validation cohort made up of over a hundred different subjects was used. Of the roughly 400 genotyped donors, about 84% fell in the genetic ancestry cluster associated with self-reported Caucasian donors. The number of typed donors differed by locus: 629-630 for A, B, C, DRB1 and DQB1; some 500 for DQA1; 600 to 610 for DPA1; and about 470 for DPB1. A later analysis re-examined previously published TCR beta repertoires from roughly 720 donors and added high-resolution HLA genotyping to investigate patterns of TCR occurrence. The aim of the study was to test whether cataloging public T cell receptors could identify signatures of past pathogen exposure. About 5 DR-DQ haplotypes were handled as single units for association and clustering, since linkage in the cohort was strong.

The germline V gene specifies KGHSH as CDR1 and LQKENI as CDR2. Between the V and J ends, shortened by 0 bases and 5 bases respectively, the junction contains 10 bases. Taken from cysteine to phenylalanine, the CDR3 has 14 residues. Only the CDR3 part of the read is kept: 42 bases, read in frame from the first base. Receptors were amplified or captured by the immunoSEQ multiplex PCR assay. A mixture of 60 forward primers for TCR Vbeta segments and 13 reverse primers for TCR Jbeta segments was used in the multiplex PCR. The CDR3 region of rearranged TCR beta genes was amplified from genomic DNA with a multiplex PCR assay. The Illumina HiSeq System was used to sequence the amplified TCR beta libraries as 87-base-pair reads. In the authors' own workflow: Across the 700 or so repertoires, a later analysis counted tens of millions of unique TCR beta chains, approximately 12 million of which were shared by at least two donors. Raw reads were error-corrected and collapsed into unique sequences with a nearest-neighbor algorithm that merged closely related sequences to remove PCR and sequencing errors. Alignment of CDR3 sequences to IMGT reference sequences was used to assign V, D and J gene segments. For a sequence to be retained, a match of at least six nucleotides to both a V gene segment and a J gene segment was required. A rearrangement was called productive if the CDR3 had no stop codons and remained in frame with V and J, and every other rearrangement was called non-productive. CDR3 was defined by IMGT convention, running from the second conserved V-encoded cysteine to the conserved J-encoded phenylalanine. The earlier analysis of approximately 500 of the donors excluded sequences that lacked an unambiguous match to a single V gene segment. In an earlier analysis of 450 to 700 of the donors, V segments were called functional above 56.7% productive rearrangements and were called segregating when the between-donor standard deviation exceeded 5%. A statistical classification framework was built for diagnosing cytomegalovirus status from the catalog of TCR beta chain sequences. V and J gene assignment, in a later analysis, came from comparing TCR nucleotide sequences with IMGT/GENE-DB human TR gene sequences. A later analysis assigned CDR3 sequences and most-parsimonious VDJ recombination scenarios with the TCRdist pipeline. In a later analysis, each TCR beta chain was defined by its CDR3 amino acid sequence together with its V-gene family, and reads without a unique V-gene family were excluded. To address suspected cross-contamination and a sequencing artifact, a later analysis removed over 500 highly shared, low-generation-probability nucleotide sequences. For each public chain, a later analysis derived a clonal expansion index from normalized ranks of inferred template counts within each repertoire. In a later analysis, generation probabilities were computed using a VDJ recombination model fitted to out-of-frame rearrangements, and the results were checked against IGoR. A later analysis scored TCR-TCR, TCR-HLA and TCR-CMV co-occurrence with hypergeometric tests, applying a repertoire-size bias correction to TCR pairs. False discovery rates were estimated in a later analysis by permuting HLA or CMV assignments 20 times. In a later analysis, co-occurring TCRs were grouped using DBSCAN, and TCRdist sequence similarity was added for clustering within HLA-allele-positive subsets. Repertoires with fewer than 30,000 or more than 120,000 public chains were left out of co-occurrence clustering, as were a handful of repertoires with anomalous nucleotide sharing. The table comes from immuneACCESS by way of TCRdb, which keeps in-frame sequences with V and J called. Part of the clones is missing from these tables; in studies checked, under half for an unresolved V gene and the rest for unknown reasons. The V and J calls and the clone size are those of that table, but D and trimming were determined from the DNA. For this sample there are roughly 140,000 clones; 82% appear just once. About 2.3% of the sample is taken by the ten largest.

In total, over 600 healthy bone marrow donors made up the cohort. Cohort members were all nominally healthy when sampled, although unrecorded immune exposures were likely present. The donor tested CMV seronegative, placing the donor among the 352 seronegative members of the cohort. A peripheral blood sample was collected from each donor, and TCR beta sequencing was performed on peripheral blood mononuclear cells. Genomic DNA extraction from the blood cell samples was performed with the Qiagen DNeasy Blood Extraction Kit. On this clone: Its antigen remains undetermined. Base qualities were left out, and no much larger clone turns up one base away.

Results the study describes overall, beyond this receptor: The 87-base-pair reads could not distinguish some IMGT-functional V segments, including TRBV6-2 and TRBV6-3, so those segments were excluded. In a later analysis, some 18,000 TCR beta sequences were associated with specific HLA alleles at a false discovery rate of 0.05. The study listed 164 TCR beta chains as associated with cytomegalovirus. In a later analysis, several top co-occurrence clusters were reported to appear linked to parvovirus B19, influenza, CMV and Epstein-Barr virus. Roughly uniform sequencing depth across donors was assumed in presence/absence analyses, although this assumption may not hold. Linkage disequilibrium might explain the correlated functional status among segregating V segments, but an unknown experimental factor could not be ruled out. CMV serostatus was the only immune exposure information available for the cohort. Most TCR sequences were seen in very few donors, while some public TCRs were found in many individuals. The cohort was sequenced for TCR beta chains only, and without alpha or paired-chain data the features that could be detected were limited. A further reported finding was that TCR beta sequences accurately predicted the HLA-A and HLA-B alleles for most subjects in the first cohort. The classifier was reported to diagnose cytomegalovirus status with high specificity and sensitivity in both the original cohort and the validation cohort. Because counts were too low, about 18 rarely observed V segments, including chromosome 9 orphons, were excluded from the earlier analysis of several hundred of the donors. A later analysis found that TCR association rates varied across HLA loci, with DRB1 alleles showing the most associated TCRs and HLA-C alleles the fewest. A later genetic analysis reported fewer N-insertions in productive TCRs among donors in an Asian-associated ancestry cluster than the roughly 700-donor mean. A later analysis found that HLA-associated TCR beta chains were more clonally expanded and had lower generation probabilities than equally common non-associated chains. V-gene and J-gene trimming of TCR beta chains was associated with a missense DCLRE1C variant in a later genetic analysis, and the association was replicated in an independent cohort. In a later analysis, most CMV-associated TCR beta chains were found to appear HLA-restricted, with HLA associations seemingly driven largely by CMV exposure. Because HLA typing was missing for some donors at each locus, association tests included only the typed subset. In an earlier analysis of around 600 of the donors, most TCR beta V segments appeared in productive rearrangements about 87% or about 30% of the time, broadly matching IMGT annotations. The sequencing pipeline was judged likely to have produced a cluster of highly shared sequence variants as a technical artifact. Strong co-occurrence of HLA alleles, especially DR and DQ, made assigning TCR associations to individual alleles difficult. According to the authors, the approach could potentially be generalized to other disease states and immunological phenotypes. Three of the identified cytomegalovirus-associated TCR beta chains were confirmed in vitro to be specific for cytomegalovirus antigens.

Sequenced input: PBMCs. The clonotype comes from a male donor in good health and CMV-seronegative. The V gene is TRBV18 and the J gene is TRBJ2-5; D gene: possibly TRBD2, on 6 matching bases. The CDR3: CASSPPGGLETQYF. The DNA is as follows: TGTGCCAGCTCACCACCAGGAGGGTTGGAGACCCAGTACTTC.